This T cell receptor beta chain was captured by sequencing in a study of breast tumors, draining lymph nodes, adjacent tissues. General study points: Tumor TCR diversity was below lymph nodes but above nontumor tissue. Luminal-like breast cancer showed significantly higher tumor–nontumor repertoire similarity than basal-like. Data only fit, rather than demonstrated, lymph node origin of most tumor T cells.

Breast cancer patients provided tissue from their axillary draining lymph nodes. TCRdb redid the calling of the multiplex PCR reads with MiXCR, one entry per CDR3 protein. The top ten clones hold about 4.3% of a sample with 190,000 or so distinct CDR3 sequences, roughly 29% of them seen once. The CDR3 is 16 residues long. Trimming at V came to 6 bases and at J to 8 bases, leaving 13 bases not matched to a gene. Germline V gene lookup returns CDR1 MNHEY and CDR2 SVGAGI. The sample holds many counts of this clonotype. Its antigen remains unknown. The rearrangement uses TRBV6-5 and TRBJ2-1, with 10 bases lining up with TRBD2. The sample comprised axillary lymph node tissue. The sequence derives from a female donor with breast cancer. Some clones in this sample may be carry-over from other donors' samples. The CDR3 sequence: CASSSTSSGRAYEQFF. The CDR3 coding sequence is TGTGCCAGCAGCTCTACGAGCAGCGGGAGGGCCTATGAGCAGTTCTTC.